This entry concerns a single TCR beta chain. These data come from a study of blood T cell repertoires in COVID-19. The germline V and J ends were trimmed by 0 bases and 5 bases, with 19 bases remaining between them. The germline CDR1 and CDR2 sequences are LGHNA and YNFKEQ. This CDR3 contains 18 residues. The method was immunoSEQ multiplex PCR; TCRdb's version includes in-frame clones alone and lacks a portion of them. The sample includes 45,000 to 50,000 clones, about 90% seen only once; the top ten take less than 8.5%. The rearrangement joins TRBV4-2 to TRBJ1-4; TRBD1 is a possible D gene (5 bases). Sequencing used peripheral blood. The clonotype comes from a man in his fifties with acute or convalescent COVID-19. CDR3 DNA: TGTGCCAGCAGCCAAGATCTGGGACGCGGAGGGCAAAATGAAAAACTGTTTTTT. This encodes CASSQDLGRGGQNEKLFF.